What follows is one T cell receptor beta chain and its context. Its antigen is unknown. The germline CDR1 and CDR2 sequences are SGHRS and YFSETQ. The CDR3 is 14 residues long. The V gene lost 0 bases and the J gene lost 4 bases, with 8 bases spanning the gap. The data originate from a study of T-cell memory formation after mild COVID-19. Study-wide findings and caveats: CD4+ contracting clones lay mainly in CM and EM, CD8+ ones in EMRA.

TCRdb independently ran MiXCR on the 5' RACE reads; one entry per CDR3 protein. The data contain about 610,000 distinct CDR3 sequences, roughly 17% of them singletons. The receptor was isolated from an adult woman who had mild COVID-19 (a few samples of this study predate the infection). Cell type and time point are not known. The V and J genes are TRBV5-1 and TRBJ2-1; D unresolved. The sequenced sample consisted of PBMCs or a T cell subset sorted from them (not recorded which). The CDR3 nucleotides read TGCGCCAGCAGCTTGGGGCTGGGGTACAATGAGCAGTTCTTC. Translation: CASSLGLGYNEQFF.